Sequencing of this TCR beta chain was carried out in a study of TIL therapy for anti-PD-1-resistant metastatic lung cancer. Overall study context: Half of patients were current or former smokers. Study observations and caveats: Many TIL product clones were absent from baseline tumor, suggesting clonal contraction. Compared with baseline intratumoral T cells, expanded TIL cultures were more clonal and less diverse (roughly 6.3% vs 31%).

The time point was: pre-treatment sample, taken before nivolumab and TIL therapy. Tumor tissue came from excised metastases, mostly pleural nodules or supraclavicular lymph nodes. Tumors were harvested before any PD-1/PD-L1 blockade. Trimming pared 3 bases from V and 1 base from J, leaving 16 bases between. This CDR3 is built from 16 residues. Germline loops: CDR1 DFQATT, CDR2 SNEGSKA (reference sequence). As to this clone: Its antigen is as yet unknown.

The immunoSEQ assay was v3. Generated by immunoSEQ multiplex PCR, the TCRdb table keeps only in-frame clones and is missing some. The table includes some 90,000 clones, just over 65% detected once. This TCR derives from a person between 30 and 80 years old with non-small cell lung cancer. The rearrangement uses TRBV20-1 and TRBJ2-1, with a weak D call TRBD2 (5 bases). The sample here was tumor tissue, taken at baseline. CDR3 protein: CSASSTERGSYNEQFF. CDR3 bases: TGCAGTGCTAGTTCTACGGAACGAGGGTCCTACAATGAGCAGTTCTTC.